This T cell receptor beta chain stems from a study of technical replicates of blood from several donors. Method: immunoSEQ multiplex PCR; TCRdb's copy keeps in-frame clones and lacks some. The sample consists of about 80,000 clones, roughly 90% of them appearing once. The sequenced material came from T cells isolated from PBMCs. The TCR comes from a human donor in good health.

CDR3 region: CASSLETSGYNEQFF. In nucleotides, the CDR3 is TGTGCCAGCAGCTTAGAGACTAGCGGATACAATGAGCAGTTCTTC. The V call is TRBV11-2, the J call TRBJ2-1; 9 bases are shared with TRBD2. The CDR3 is 15 amino acids. The germline V gene has CDR1 SGHAT and CDR2 FQNNGV. Trimming at V came to 0 bases and at J to 4 bases, leaving 1 base not matched to a gene.